The 12 T cell receptor beta chains listed next were all sequenced from one sample in a study of blood T cell repertoires in COVID-19. Clones were sequenced by immunoSEQ multiplex PCR, and TCRdb holds only the in-frame ones, with some missing. Of approximately 230,000 clones in the sample, approximately 86% were seen once. The sample taken for sequencing was peripheral blood. All receptors come from a woman aged 80 or older with active or convalescent COVID-19.

The CDR3 spells CAIREREDYNEQFF. As DNA, the CDR3 is TGTGCCATCAGGGAGCGGGAGGACTACAATGAGCAGTTCTTC. The J gene is TRBJ2-1, the V gene TRBV10-3; 9 nucleotides line up with TRBD2. Losses at the gene ends were 6 bases for V and 3 bases for J; bases not matched to a gene: 3. Per germline, CDR1 ENHRY and CDR2 SYGVKD. This CDR3 has 14 amino acids.

The chain employs TRBV19 and TRBJ2-1; 8 nucleotides match TRBD2. The CDR3 loop spans 17 amino acids. Germline V gives CDR1 LNHDA, CDR2 SQIVND (reference sequence). The ends lost 0 bases at V and 3 bases at J; junction bases unmatched: 7. CDR3 protein: CASSIDGAGGGYNEQFF. CDR3 DNA: TGTGCCAGTAGTATAGATGGGGCGGGAGGAGGCTACAATGAGCAGTTCTTC.

This rearrangement joins TRBV6-5 to TRBJ1-6; 9 bases align to TRBD1. Trimming took 4 bases from V and 8 from J; bases not matched to a gene: 9. This CDR3 is 16 amino acids long. Germline loops: CDR1 MNHEY, CDR2 SVGAGI. The chain's CDR3 is CASSLSGQGGDSPLHF. CDR3 nucleotide sequence: TGTGCCAGCAGTTTATCGGGACAGGGAGGTGATTCACCCCTCCACTTT.

The genes are TRBV10-2 and TRBJ2-5; TRBD2 matches at 11 bases. The germline V gene encodes CDR1 WSHSY and CDR2 SAAADI. V shed 6 bases, J shed 5 bases, and the junction held 8 bases outside the gene matches. The CDR3 consists of 15 residues. The CDR3 is CASRTSGSRGETQYF. The CDR3 DNA reads as TGCGCCAGCAGAACTAGCGGGAGCAGAGGGGAGACCCAGTACTTC.

J is TRBJ1-2 and V is TRBV19; D unresolved. The CDR3 consists of 14 residues. CDR1 and CDR2 (germline): LNHDA, SQIVND (reference sequence). V dropped 1 base and J dropped 4 bases, with 10 bases sitting between them. DNA of the CDR3: TGTGCCAGTAGTATAGGTTCTGTTGTCTATGGCTACACCTTC. Protein sequence: CASSIGSVVYGYTF.

This clone showed up just once. The genes are TRBV24-1 and TRBJ2-1; 14 bases are a match to TRBD2. The germline V gene encodes CDR1 KGHDR and CDR2 SFDVKD. V was clipped by 3 bases and J by 10 bases; unmatched bases: 7. The CDR3 length is 16 residues. CDR3 loop: CATSDGTSGGVKEQFF. Written as DNA, the CDR3 is TGTGCCACCAGTGATGGGACTAGCGGGGGTGTTAAGGAGCAGTTCTTC.

This chain uses TRBV28 with TRBJ1-2; 7 bases are a match to TRBD1. J was trimmed by 4 bases and V by 8 bases; bases with no gene match: 7. Germline V gene sequence: CDR1 MDHEN, CDR2 SYDVKM. CDR3 length: 13 residues. The CDR3, as DNA: TGTGCCAGCGTAACGGGGACAGCCTATGGCTACACCTTC. Translating it yields CASVTGTAYGYTF.

The V and J genes are TRBV28 and TRBJ1-4; D perhaps matches TRBD1 (5 bases). Trimming shortened V by 1 base and J by 1 base, and 10 bases separated the two germline ends. Germline CDR1 is MDHEN and CDR2 is SYDVKM. The CDR3 spans 16 residues. The DNA for the CDR3 is TGTGCCAGCAGTTTATTAGGGGCCGGAACTAATGAAAAACTGTTTTTT. It codes for CASSLLGAGTNEKLFF. Based on the CDR3 plus reference TRBV28 and TRBJ1-4, the full variable domain is DVKVTQSSRYLVKRTGEKVFLECVQDMDHENMFWYRQDPGLGLRLIYFSYDVKMKEKGDIPEGYSVSREKKERFSLILESASTNQTSMYLCASSLLGAGTNEKLFFGSGTQLSVL.

This sequence joins TRBV19 and TRBJ1-1; D call uncertain. Germline V gene sequence: CDR1 LNHDA, CDR2 SQIVND (reference sequence). Trimming pared 7 bases from V and 1 base from J, leaving 10 bases between. The length of the CDR3 is 13 residues. CDR3 in DNA: TGTGCCAGTACGGGGAACACGAACACTGAAGCTTTCTTT. This gives the protein CASTGNTNTEAFF. The whole variable domain, remainder taken from reference TRBV19 and TRBJ1-1, is DGGITQSPKYLFRKEGQNVTLSCEQNLNHDAMYWYRQDPGQGLRLIYYSQIVNDFQKGDIAEGYSVSREKKESFPLTVTSAQKNPTAFYLCASTGNTNTEAFFGQGTRLTVV.

The rearrangement uses TRBV6-5 and TRBJ2-5, with a weak D call TRBD2 (5 bases). This CDR3 has 12 residues. The germline V gene encodes CDR1 MNHEY and CDR2 SVGAGI. Trimming pared 6 bases from V and 2 bases from J, leaving 7 bases between. CDR3 DNA sequence: TGTGCCAGCAGACGGGGACAAGAGACCCAGTACTTC. It encodes CASRRGQETQYF.

This clone was seen a single time. The chain combines TRBV3-1 (or the pseudogene TRBV3-2) with TRBJ2-1; D gene unclear. The germline CDR1 and CDR2 sequences are LGHDT and YNNKEL (reference sequence). V lost 1 base and J 4 bases, leaving 5 bases between the germline ends. The CDR3 has 13 residues. CDR3 sequence reads: CASSQGQYNEQFF. CDR3 coding DNA: TGTGCCAGCAGCCAAGGGCAGTACAATGAGCAGTTCTTC.

In DNA, the CDR3 is TGTGCCAGCACTGGCCCGGAGGCTAACTATGGCTACACCTTC. As protein: CASTGPEANYGYTF. The V call is TRBV2, the J call TRBJ1-2, with no clear D. This CDR3 is built from 14 residues. Germline V CDR1 and CDR2: SNHLY, FYNNEI. With 7 bases removed from V and 0 bases from J, the gap between germline ends came to 12 bases.